Reported below is one T cell receptor (beta chain). This sample was included in a study of blood T cell repertoires in COVID-19. Study at large: Spain, Italy and the United States supplied samples that represented acute and convalescent COVID-19. T cells, B-cell-depleted T cells, or PBMCs supplied cDNA or gDNA.

The CDR3 contains 17 residues. In the study's own analysis: Scientists estimated how many nucleated cells there were by amplifying reference gene primers. Data came from immunoSEQ multiplex PCR; TCRdb stores just in-frame clones and leaves some out. Clonal size and the V and J genes are those of that table, whereas D and trimming came from the DNA. The table includes 100,000 to 150,000 clones, around 80% detected once. Sequences were obtained from peripheral blood. The sequence came from a man aged 35-49 years with active or convalescent COVID-19. V is TRBV21-1 and J is TRBJ2-1; TRBD2 is taken as the D call from the table, unchecked against the DNA. TRBV21-1 is shown as a pseudogene. CDR3 in amino acids: CASIPGLAPCPAHEQFF. CDR3 DNA sequence: TGTGCCAGCATACCGGGACTAGCACCGTGTCCGGCCCATGAGCAGTTCTTC.